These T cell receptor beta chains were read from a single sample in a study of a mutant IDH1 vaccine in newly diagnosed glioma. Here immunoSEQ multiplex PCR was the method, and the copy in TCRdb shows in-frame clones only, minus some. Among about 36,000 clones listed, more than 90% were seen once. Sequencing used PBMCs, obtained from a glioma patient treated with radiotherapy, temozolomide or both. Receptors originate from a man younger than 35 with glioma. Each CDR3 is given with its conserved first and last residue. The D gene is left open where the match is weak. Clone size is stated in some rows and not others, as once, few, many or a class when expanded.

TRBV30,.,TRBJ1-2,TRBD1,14,CAFRTGGTNYGYTF,TGTGCCTTCCGCACAGGGGGAACTAACTATGGCTACACCTTC
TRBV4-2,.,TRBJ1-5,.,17,CASSQGGWDARNQPQHF,TGTGCCAGCAGCCAAGGAGGGTGGGACGCCCGCAATCAGCCCCAGCATTTT
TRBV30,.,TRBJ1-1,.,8,CAWERAFF,TGTGCCTGGGAGAGGGCTTTCTTT
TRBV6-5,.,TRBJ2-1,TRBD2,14,CASRGAGGDNEQFF,TGTGCCAGCAGGGGGGCGGGGGGCGACAATGAGCAGTTCTTC
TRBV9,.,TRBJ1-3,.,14,CASSVYETGNTIYF,TGTGCCAGCAGCGTATACGAAACTGGAAACACCATATATTTT
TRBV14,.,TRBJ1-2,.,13,CASSHTDNYGYTF,TGTGCCAGCAGCCATACAGATAACTATGGCTACACCTTC
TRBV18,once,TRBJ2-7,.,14,CASSPDTGWGEQYF,TGTGCCAGCTCGCCGGACACCGGATGGGGCGAGCAGTACTTC
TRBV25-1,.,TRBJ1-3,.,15,CASSPFRGSGNTIYF,TGTGCCAGCAGTCCCTTCCGGGGCTCTGGAAACACCATATATTTT
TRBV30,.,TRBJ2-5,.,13,CAWKRGGRETQYF,TGTGCCTGGAAGAGAGGGGGTCGGGAGACCCAGTACTTC
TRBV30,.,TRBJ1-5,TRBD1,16,CAWTPGGGDPNQPQHF,TGTGCCTGGACTCCAGGGGGCGGGGACCCGAATCAGCCCCAGCATTTT
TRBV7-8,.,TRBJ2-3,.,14,CASSLGSLTDTQYF,TGTGCCAGCAGCTTAGGGTCCCTTACAGATACGCAGTATTTT
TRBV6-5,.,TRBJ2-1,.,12,CASSYLGGEQFF,TGTGCCAGCAGTTACTTGGGCGGGGAGCAGTTCTTC
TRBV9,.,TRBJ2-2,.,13,CASSGTGIGELFF,TGTGCCAGCAGCGGAACAGGGATCGGGGAGCTGTTTTTT
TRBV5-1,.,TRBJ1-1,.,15,CASSQSGGGGTEAFF,TGCGCCAGCAGCCAAAGCGGGGGTGGGGGCACTGAAGCTTTCTTT
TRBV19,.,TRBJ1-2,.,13,CASSIGGSAGYTF,TGTGCCAGTAGTATTGGGGGATCCGCCGGCTACACCTTC
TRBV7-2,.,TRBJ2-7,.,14,CASSLDPGSYEQYF,TGTGCCAGCAGCTTAGACCCGGGCTCCTACGAGCAGTACTTC
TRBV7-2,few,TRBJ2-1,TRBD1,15,CASSYTGEPYNEQFF,TGTGCCAGCAGCTATACAGGGGAACCCTACAATGAGCAGTTCTTC
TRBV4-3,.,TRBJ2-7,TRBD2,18,CASSQDGAAGGPYYEQYF,TGCGCCAGCAGCCAAGATGGAGCAGCGGGAGGGCCCTATTACGAGCAGTACTTC
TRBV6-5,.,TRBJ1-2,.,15,CASSYRRQGSSGYTF,TGTGCCAGCAGTTACCGCCGGCAGGGGAGTAGTGGCTACACCTTC
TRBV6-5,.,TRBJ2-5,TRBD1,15,CASSPLTGAMKTQYF,TGTGCCAGCAGCCCTCTGACAGGGGCTATGAAGACCCAGTACTTC
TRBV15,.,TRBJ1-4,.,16,CATSRDPGSTNEKLFF,TGTGCCACCAGCAGAGATCCGGGGTCAACTAATGAAAAACTGTTTTTT
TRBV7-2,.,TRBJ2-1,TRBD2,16,CASSLGGRGGRDEQFF,TGTGCCAGCAGCTTAGGAGGGCGGGGGGGACGAGATGAGCAGTTCTTC
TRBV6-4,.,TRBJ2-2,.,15,CASSDSQGLSGELFF,TGTGCCAGCAGTGACTCGCAGGGGTTATCCGGGGAGCTGTTTTTT
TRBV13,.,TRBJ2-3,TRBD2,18,CASSWTLLAGGKTDTQYF,TGTGCCAGCAGCTGGACCCTACTAGCGGGAGGGAAAACAGATACGCAGTATTTT
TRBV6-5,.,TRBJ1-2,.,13,CASSSTRAFGYTF,TGTGCCAGCAGTTCGACGAGGGCGTTTGGCTACACCTTC
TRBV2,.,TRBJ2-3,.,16,CASSTQGLSSTDTQYF,TGTGCCAGCAGCACGCAGGGACTTAGTAGCACAGATACGCAGTATTTT
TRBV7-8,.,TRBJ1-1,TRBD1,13,CASTSNRDRGAFF,TGTGCCAGCACCTCTAACCGGGACAGGGGAGCTTTCTTT
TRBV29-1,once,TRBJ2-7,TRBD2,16,CSVVPGAGRGSYEQYF,TGCAGCGTTGTCCCCGGGGCCGGGAGGGGCTCCTACGAGCAGTACTTC
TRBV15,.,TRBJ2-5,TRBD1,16,CATSRTDRVRQETQYF,TGTGCCACCAGCAGAACCGACAGGGTGAGGCAAGAGACCCAGTACTTC
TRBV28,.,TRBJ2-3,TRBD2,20,CASSPIVPGLAGGPTDTQYF,TGTGCCAGCAGTCCCATAGTCCCGGGACTAGCGGGAGGGCCAACAGATACGCAGTATTTT
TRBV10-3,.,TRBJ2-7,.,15,CAISELPGSSYEQYF,TGTGCCATCAGTGAGCTGCCCGGTAGCTCCTACGAGCAGTACTTC
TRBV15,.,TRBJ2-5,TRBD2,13,CATSLRGGETQYF,TGTGCCACCAGTCTACGCGGGGGGGAGACCCAGTACTTC
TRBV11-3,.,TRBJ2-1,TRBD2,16,CASSRRTSGQSDEQFF,TGTGCCAGCAGCCGCCGGACTAGCGGGCAGTCGGATGAGCAGTTCTTC
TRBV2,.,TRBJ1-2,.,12,CASSRTAYGYTF,TGTGCCAGCAGTCGGACGGCCTATGGCTACACCTTC
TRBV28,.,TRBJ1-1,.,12,CASSPAGDEAFF,TGTGCCAGCAGTCCCGCCGGGGACGAAGCTTTCTTT
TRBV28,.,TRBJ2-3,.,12,CASRGSTDTQYF,TGTGCCAGCAGGGGCAGCACAGATACGCAGTATTTT
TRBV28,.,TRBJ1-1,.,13,CASRPGILAEAFF,TGTGCCAGCCGCCCGGGGATCTTGGCTGAAGCTTTCTTT
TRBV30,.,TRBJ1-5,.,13,CAWADSSYQPQHF,TGTGCCTGGGCCGACAGCTCCTATCAGCCCCAGCATTTT
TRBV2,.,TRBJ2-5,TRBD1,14,CASSNRGWGETQYF,TGTGCCAGCAGTAACAGGGGCTGGGGGGAGACCCAGTACTTC
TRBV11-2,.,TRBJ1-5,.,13,CASSLGRDQPQHF,TGTGCCAGCAGCTTAGGCAGGGATCAGCCCCAGCATTTT